This T cell receptor beta chain was found in a study of T-cell memory formation after mild COVID-19. Whole-study results and caveats: Whether day 37 second-wave clones are SARS-CoV-2-specific was not confirmed.

The CDR3 totals 14 residues. Germline V CDR1 and CDR2: GTSNPN, SVGIG (reference sequence). The V end was cut by 5 bases, the J end by 0 bases, with 14 bases between. Concerning this clonotype itself: The antigen is not known.

Via MiXCR, TCRdb re-called the 5' RACE reads, giving one row per CDR3 protein. The data show about 82,000 distinct CDR3 sequences, around 13% seen once. The TCR sequence derives from an adult woman who had mild COVID-19 (a few samples of this study predate the infection). Cell type and time point are not known. Sequencing was done on a sample of PBMCs or a T cell subset sorted from them (not recorded which). V gene TRBV30 combines with J gene TRBJ2-7, with D perhaps being TRBD1 or TRBD2 (5 bases each). This CDR3 reads CAWSGTETSYEQYF. The CDR3 DNA is TGTGCCTGGTCCGGGACGGAGACCTCCTACGAGCAGTACTTC.